These 10 T cell receptor beta chains share one sample of origin, sequenced in a study of blood T cell repertoires in COVID-19. Some clones are missing from TCRdb's copy, which holds only in-frame ones; the method was immunoSEQ multiplex PCR. The table records roughly 200,000 clones, about 85% of them present only once. Sequenced material: peripheral blood. These receptors came from a woman aged 35 to 49 with COVID-19, enrolled during active disease.

The genes are TRBV3-1 (or the pseudogene TRBV3-2) and TRBJ1-1, with 7 bases identical to TRBD1. With V trimmed by 4 bases and J by 0 bases, 14 bases remained unmatched. The CDR3 contains 18 residues. Germline values: CDR1 LGHDT, CDR2 YNNKEL (reference sequence). CDR3 in DNA: TGTGCCAGCAGCCCAGAGAGCAAACAGGGGACTGTGAACACTGAAGCTTTCTTT. This gives the protein CASSPESKQGTVNTEAFF.

The gene calls are TRBV7-2 and TRBJ1-6; a weak D match, TRBD1 (6 bases). Germline-derived CDR1 and CDR2 are SGHTA and FQGNSA. Trimming pared 5 bases from V and 9 bases from J, leaving 14 bases between. There are 14 residues in the CDR3. The CDR3 region is CASSIQGSASPLHF. The CDR3 bases are TGTGCCAGCAGCATACAGGGCTCAGCTTCACCCCTCCACTTT.

The chain has TRBV4-2 and TRBJ2-5, with 7 bases aligning to TRBD1. The CDR3 sequence is 16 residues long. V lost 1 base, J lost 4 bases, and 9 bases stayed unmatched. CDR1 LGHNA and CDR2 YNFKEQ come from the germline V gene. The CDR3 loop is CASSQGGGAVIETQYF. Written as DNA, the CDR3 is TGTGCCAGCAGCCAAGGAGGGGGCGCGGTGATAGAGACCCAGTACTTC.

This rearrangement joins TRBV14 to TRBJ1-5; 8 nucleotides align to TRBD1. From germline, CDR1 is SGHDN and CDR2 FVKESK. J lost 7 bases, V lost 3 bases, and 2 bases had no gene match. This CDR3 has 13 residues. The CDR3 loop is CASSQGTGQPQHF. The CDR3 DNA is TGTGCCAGCAGCCAGGGGACAGGACAGCCCCAGCATTTT.

For this clone: An end of the junction differs from the germline gene, which may be a read error. The J gene is TRBJ1-4, the V gene TRBV20-1; a weak D match, TRBD1 (5 bases). The CDR3 has 11 amino acids. Germline values: CDR1 DFQATT, CDR2 SNEGSKA (reference sequence). The CDR3 loop reads CSAILRQTTGF. The CDR3 DNA follows: TGCAGTGCCATACTTAGACAGACAACCGGTTTT.

The CDR3 loop reads CAWRDRRGSGELFF. The CDR3 bases are TGTGCCTGGAGGGACAGGCGAGGCTCCGGGGAGCTGTTTTTT. This chain uses TRBV30 with TRBJ2-2, with TRBD1 matching over 7 bases. V shed 3 bases, J shed 6 bases, and the junction held 7 bases outside the gene matches. CDR3 length equals 14 residues. Germline assignment: CDR1 GTSNPN and CDR2 SVGIG (reference sequence). Full variable domain (missing parts from reference TRBV30 and TRBJ2-2): SQTIHQWPATLVQPVGSPLSLECTVEGTSNPNLYWYRQAAGRGLQLLFYSVGIGQISSEVPQNLSASRPQDRQFILSSKKLLLSDSGFYLCAWRDRRGSGELFFGEGSRLTVL.

In its sample, this clone was seen once. The chain has TRBV5-1 and TRBJ1-1; possibly TRBD1 for D (6 bases). Germline-derived CDR1 and CDR2 are SGHRS and YFSETQ. Trimming took 1 base from V and 0 from J, leaving 13 bases between them. This CDR3 region has 16 residues. The CDR3 coding sequence is TGCGCCAGCAGCTTGAGCGGGGGGCTAATGAACACTGAAGCTTTCTTT. Its protein product is CASSLSGGLMNTEAFF. The full variable domain, in which reference TRBV5-1 and TRBJ1-1 provide the parts outside the CDR3, is KAGVTQTPRYLIKTRGQQVTLSCSPISGHRSVSWYQQTPGQGLQFLFEYFSETQRNKGNFPGRFSGRQFSNSRSEMNVSTLELGDSALYLCASSLSGGLMNTEAFFGQGTRLTVV.

The chain is built from TRBV18 and TRBJ2-2; D is possibly TRBD1 (5 bases). The germline gives CDR1 KGHSH, CDR2 LQKENI. This CDR3 has 13 amino acids. V lost 5 bases, J lost 6 bases, and 10 bases lay in between. DNA of the CDR3: TGTGCCAGCTCATTTACAGGACCCGGGGAGCTGTTTTTT. Protein sequence: CASSFTGPGELFF.

The rearrangement joins TRBV7-2 to TRBJ2-7, with D maybe TRBD1 (7 bases). Per the germline V gene, CDR1 is SGHTA and CDR2 is FQGNSA. This CDR3 spans 15 amino acids. Trimming pared 1 base from V and 1 base from J, leaving 11 bases between. CDR3 in amino acids: CASSLGQGGSYEQYF. In nucleotides, the CDR3 is TGTGCCAGCAGCTTAGGGCAGGGGGGATCCTACGAGCAGTACTTC.

The genes are TRBV7-2 and TRBJ1-6; 8 bases line up with TRBD1. Trimming removed 3 bases from V and 6 bases from J; junction bases left unmatched: 4. CDR1 is SGHTA, CDR2 FQGNSA, per germline. The CDR3 has 15 residues. DNA of the CDR3: TGTGCCAGCAGCTTTGCGGGACAGGCTAATTCACCCCTCCACTTT. Residues: CASSFAGQANSPLHF.